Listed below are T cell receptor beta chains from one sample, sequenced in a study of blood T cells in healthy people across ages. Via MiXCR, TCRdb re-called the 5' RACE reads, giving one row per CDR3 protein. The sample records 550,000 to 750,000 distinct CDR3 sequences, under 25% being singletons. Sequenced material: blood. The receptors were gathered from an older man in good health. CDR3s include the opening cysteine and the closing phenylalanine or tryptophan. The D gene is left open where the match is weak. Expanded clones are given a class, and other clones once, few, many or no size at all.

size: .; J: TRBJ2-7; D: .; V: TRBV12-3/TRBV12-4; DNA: TGTGCCAGCAGTCGCCCGTCCCCCTACGAGCAGTACTTC; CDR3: CASSRPSPYEQYF
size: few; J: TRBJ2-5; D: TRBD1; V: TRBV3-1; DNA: TGTGCCAGCAGCCGTCCTCGGGGACAGACTTTGGAAGTGACCCAGTACTTC; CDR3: CASSRPRGQTLEVTQYF
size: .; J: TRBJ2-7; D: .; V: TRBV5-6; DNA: TGTGCCAGCAGCTTGAGAGTATCCTACGAGCAGTACTTC; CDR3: CASSLRVSYEQYF
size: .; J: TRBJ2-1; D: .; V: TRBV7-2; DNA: TGTGCCAGCAGCTTAGATCAGGGAGGTCACAATGAGCAGTTCTTC; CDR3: CASSLDQGGHNEQFF
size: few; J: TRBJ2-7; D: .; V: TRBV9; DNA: TGTGCCAGCAGCCGCTCCCCGAAACAAGTCGAGCAGTACTTC; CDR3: CASSRSPKQVEQYF
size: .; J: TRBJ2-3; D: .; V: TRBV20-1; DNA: TGCAGTGCTAGAGCGACTAACGGGATGGATACGCAGTATTTT; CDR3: CSARATNGMDTQYF
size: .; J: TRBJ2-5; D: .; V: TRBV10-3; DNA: TGTGCCATCAGTGAGTACCAAGAGACCCAGTACTTC; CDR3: CAISEYQETQYF
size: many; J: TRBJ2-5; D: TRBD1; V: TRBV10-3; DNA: TGTGCCATCAGTAGCAGACAGGGCCAAGAGACCCAGTACTTC; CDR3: CAISSRQGQETQYF
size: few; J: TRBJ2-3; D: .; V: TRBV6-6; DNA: TGTGCCAGCACAGGGTTTGGTACGCAGTATTTT; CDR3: CASTGFGTQYF
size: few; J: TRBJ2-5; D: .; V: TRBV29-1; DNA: TGCAGCGTTCGCTCTTACCAGGGGTACGAACAGTACTTC; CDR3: CSVRSYQGYEQYF
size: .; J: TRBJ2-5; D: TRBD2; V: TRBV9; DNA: TGTGCCAGCAGCGTAGGGGGAGGGGTGGAAGAGACCCAGTACTTC; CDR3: CASSVGGGVEETQYF
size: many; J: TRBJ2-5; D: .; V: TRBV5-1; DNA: TGCGCCAGCAGCTCCCGGGACGGCCCAGAAGAGACCCAGTACTTC; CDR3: CASSSRDGPEETQYF
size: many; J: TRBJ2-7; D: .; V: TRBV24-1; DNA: TGTGCCACCAGTGACCTCGGCAGTTACGAGCAGTACTTC; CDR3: CATSDLGSYEQYF
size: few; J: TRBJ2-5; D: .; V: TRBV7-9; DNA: TGTGCCAGCAGCTTAGCGGAGGCCCAAGAGACCCAGTACTTC; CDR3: CASSLAEAQETQYF
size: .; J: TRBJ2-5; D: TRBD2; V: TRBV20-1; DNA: TGCAGTGCTAGAGATGGGGGGAGGGATTATGAGCAGTCCTTC; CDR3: CSARDGGRDYEQSF
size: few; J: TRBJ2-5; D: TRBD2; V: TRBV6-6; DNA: TGTGCCAGCACTTTTAGTCTAGCGGGAGGTCAAGAGACCCAGTACTTC; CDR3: CASTFSLAGGQETQYF
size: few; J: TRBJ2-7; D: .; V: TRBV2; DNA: TGTGCCAGCAGTGAAGGAGACTGGTACGAGCAGTACTTC; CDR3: CASSEGDWYEQYF
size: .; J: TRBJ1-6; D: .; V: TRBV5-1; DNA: TGCGCCAGCAGCTTGGATTTATCACCCCTCCACTTT; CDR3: CASSLDLSPLHF
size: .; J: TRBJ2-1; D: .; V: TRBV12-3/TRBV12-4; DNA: TGTGCCAGCAGTTCGGACTGGAGCTCCTACAATGAGCAGTTCTTC; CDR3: CASSSDWSSYNEQFF
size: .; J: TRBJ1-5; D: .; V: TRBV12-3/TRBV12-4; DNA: TGTGCCAGCAGTTTAGGGTCGTATCAGCCCCAGCATTTT; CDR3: CASSLGSYQPQHF
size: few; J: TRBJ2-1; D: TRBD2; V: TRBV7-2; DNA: TGTGCCAGCAGCTCACCGGGACTAGCGGGAGATGAGCAGTTCTTC; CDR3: CASSSPGLAGDEQFF
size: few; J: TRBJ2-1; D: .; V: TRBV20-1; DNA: TGCAGTGCTAGAGATAAGGGTTACAATGAGCAGTTCTTC; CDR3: CSARDKGYNEQFF
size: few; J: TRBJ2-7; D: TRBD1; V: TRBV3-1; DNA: TGTGCCAGCAGCCATACAGGGGCCGAGCAGTACTTC; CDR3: CASSHTGAEQYF
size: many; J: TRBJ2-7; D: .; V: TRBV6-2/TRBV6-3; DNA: TGTGCCAGCAGCCGACAGTCCTACGAGCAGTACTTC; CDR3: CASSRQSYEQYF
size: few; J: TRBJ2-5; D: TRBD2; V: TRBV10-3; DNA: TGTGCCATCAGTGCGGGACTAGCGGGAGACAGCGACTTC; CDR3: CAISAGLAGDSDF
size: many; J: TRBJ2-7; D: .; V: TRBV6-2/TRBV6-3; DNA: TGTGCCAGCAGTGCGTCACATTACGAGCAGTACTTC; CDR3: CASSASHYEQYF
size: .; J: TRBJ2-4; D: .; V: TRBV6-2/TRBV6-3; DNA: TGTGCCAGCAATCAGGGGAAAAACATTCAGTACTTC; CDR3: CASNQGKNIQYF
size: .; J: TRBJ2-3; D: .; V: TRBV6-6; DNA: TGTGCCAGCAGCCCGGTTTTAACAGATACGCAGTATTTT; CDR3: CASSPVLTDTQYF
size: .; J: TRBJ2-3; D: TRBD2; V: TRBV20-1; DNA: TGCAGTGCTAGAGATGGTAGCGGGAGTAGAGATACGCAGTATTTT; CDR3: CSARDGSGSRDTQYF
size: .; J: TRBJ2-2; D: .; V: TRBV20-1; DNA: TGCAGTGCTAGAGAGCAGATAAAGAACACCGGGGAGCTGTTTTTT; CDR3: CSAREQIKNTGELFF
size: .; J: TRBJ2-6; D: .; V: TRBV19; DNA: TGTGCCTGTAGCTCTGGGGCCAACGTCCTGACTTTC; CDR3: CACSSGANVLTF
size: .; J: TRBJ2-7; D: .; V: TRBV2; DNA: TGTGCCAGCAACCAGGGACTCTCCTACGAGCAGTACTTC; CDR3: CASNQGLSYEQYF
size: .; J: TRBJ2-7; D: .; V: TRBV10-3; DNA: TGTGCCATCAGTGAGCTCCGGGACTCATCCTACGAGCAGTACTTC; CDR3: CAISELRDSSYEQYF
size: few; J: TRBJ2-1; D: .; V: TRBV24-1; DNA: TGTGCCACCAGTAAATGCTCCTACAATGAGCAGTTCTTC; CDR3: CATSKCSYNEQFF
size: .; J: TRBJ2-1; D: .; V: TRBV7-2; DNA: TGTGCCAGCAACCCAGGCTGGGGCAATGAGCAGTTCTTC; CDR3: CASNPGWGNEQFF
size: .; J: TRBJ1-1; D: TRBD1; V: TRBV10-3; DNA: TGTGCCATCAGTGAGTCCGGGGGACAGGGGCATAGTGAAGCTTTCTTT; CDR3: CAISESGGQGHSEAFF
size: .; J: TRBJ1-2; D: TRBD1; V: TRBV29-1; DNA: TGCAGCGTGACATTCCGGGACAGGGGAATTATTGGCTATGGCTACACCTTC; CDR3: CSVTFRDRGIIGYGYTF
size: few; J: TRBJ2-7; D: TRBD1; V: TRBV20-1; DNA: TGCAGTGCTCCGGGACAGGGGTTCTACGAGCAGTACTTC; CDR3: CSAPGQGFYEQYF
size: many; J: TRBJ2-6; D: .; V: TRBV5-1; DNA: TGCGCCAGCAGCTTCGATAGCTCTGGGGCCAACGTCCTGACTTTC; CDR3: CASSFDSSGANVLTF
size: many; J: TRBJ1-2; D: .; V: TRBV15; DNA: TGTGCCACCAGCGCCCTACAGGGCCACTATGGCTACACCTTC; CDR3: CATSALQGHYGYTF
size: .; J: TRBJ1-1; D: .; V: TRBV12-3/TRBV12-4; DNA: TGTGCCAGCAGTTTAGCGATAACAGCAACTGAAGCTTTCTTT; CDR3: CASSLAITATEAFF
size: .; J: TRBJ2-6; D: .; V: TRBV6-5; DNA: TGTGCCAGCAGTTTGGGGTTTGGGGTCGGGGCCAACGTCCTGACTTTC; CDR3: CASSLGFGVGANVLTF
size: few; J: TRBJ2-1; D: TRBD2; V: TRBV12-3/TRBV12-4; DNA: TGTGCCAGCAGTATTACTAGCGGGAATCACAATGAGCAGTTCTTC; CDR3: CASSITSGNHNEQFF
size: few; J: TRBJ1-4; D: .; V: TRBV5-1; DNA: TGCGCCAGCAGCTTAGCTGGAGGTGTCGGACGGCCGGGCGAAAAACTGTTTTTT; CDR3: CASSLAGGVGRPGEKLFF
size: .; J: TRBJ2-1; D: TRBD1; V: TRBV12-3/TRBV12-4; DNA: TGTGCCAGCAGTGAGGGGGCGGCAAGTGAGCAGTTCTTC; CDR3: CASSEGAASEQFF
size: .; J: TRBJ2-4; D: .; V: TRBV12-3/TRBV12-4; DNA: TGTGCCAGCAGTTTTGGTTTTGGAGGTAAAAACATTCAGTACTTC; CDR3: CASSFGFGGKNIQYF
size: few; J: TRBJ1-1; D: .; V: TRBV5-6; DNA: TGTGCCAGCCTGTACAACAGGAACACTGAAGCTTTCTTT; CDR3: CASLYNRNTEAFF
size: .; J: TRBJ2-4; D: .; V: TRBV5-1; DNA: TGCGCCAGCAGCTTGGGGCTACTAGGAACCTCTGCCAAAAACATTCAGTACTTC; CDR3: CASSLGLLGTSAKNIQYF
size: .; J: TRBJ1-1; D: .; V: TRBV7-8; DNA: TGTGTCAGCAGCTTGGGGGGGGCGGGCACTGAAGCTTTCTTT; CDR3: CVSSLGGAGTEAFF
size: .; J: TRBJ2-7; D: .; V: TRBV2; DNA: TGTGCCAGCAGTGAAGCGCGATCTCCCTACGAGCAGTACTTC; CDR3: CASSEARSPYEQYF
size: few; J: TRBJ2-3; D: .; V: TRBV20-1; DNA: TGCAGTTCCACGAGGGGACTTCTAACAGATACGCAGTATTTT; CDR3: CSSTRGLLTDTQYF
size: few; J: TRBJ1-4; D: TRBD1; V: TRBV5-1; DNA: TGCGCCAGCAGCCTGTCTCTCGGGACAGGGGGCGAAAAACTGTTTTTT; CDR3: CASSLSLGTGGEKLFF
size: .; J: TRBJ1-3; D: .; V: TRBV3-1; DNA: TGTGCCAGCAGCCAAGATCGGGGGCACGGAAACACCATATATTTT; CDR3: CASSQDRGHGNTIYF
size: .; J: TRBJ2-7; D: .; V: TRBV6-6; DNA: TGTGCCAGCAGTTACTCGAAACTCCCTGACTCCTACGAGCAGTACTTC; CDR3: CASSYSKLPDSYEQYF
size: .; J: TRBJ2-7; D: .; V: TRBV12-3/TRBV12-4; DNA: TGTGCCAGCAGTTTACGACAGGACTCGGCCGAGCAGTACTTC; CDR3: CASSLRQDSAEQYF